These T cell receptor beta chains were read from a single sample in a study of blood T cell repertoires in COVID-19. Assay used: immunoSEQ multiplex PCR; TCRdb lists only in-frame clones, some missing. The repertoire includes approximately 270,000 clones, 70% to 90% of them detected once, and roughly 9.6% sits in the top ten. The sequenced sample was peripheral blood. The receptor source for this set is a woman between 65 and 79 years old with acute or convalescent COVID-19. Both conserved end residues are part of each CDR3. D genes are given only for firm matches. Clone size is shown for a subset of rows, as once, few, many or a class of expanded clone.

d_call j_call v_call clone_size cdr3_nt cdr3_aa
- TRBJ1-4 TRBV9 - TGTGCCAGCAGCCCCAATCCCTCCCCTCCAGTAAAACTGTTTTTT CASSPNPSPPVKLFF
- TRBJ2-5 TRBV5-1 - TGCGCCAGCAGCCTAAACCAAGAGACCCAGTACTTC CASSLNQETQYF
- TRBJ1-1 TRBV5-8 - TGTGCCAGCAGCCCCCTCTCCCGAGGAGCTTTCTTT CASSPLSRGAFF
- TRBJ2-3 TRBV6-5 once TGTGCCAGCAGTTCGACTGCTTCTAGCACAGATACGCAGTATTTT CASSSTASSTDTQYF
- TRBJ1-1 TRBV6-5 - TGTGCCAGCAGTTACCGGGGTGTCACTGAAGCTTTCTTT CASSYRGVTEAFF
TRBD2 TRBJ2-1 TRBV10-1 - TGCGCCAGCAGTTCCCGGACTAGCGGGATCAATGAGCAGTTCTTC CASSSRTSGINEQFF
- TRBJ1-2 TRBV7-9 - TGTGCCAGCAGCTTAGGTCTTCAAAGGGGCGGCTATGGCTACACCTTC CASSLGLQRGGYGYTF
- TRBJ2-5 TRBV6-2/TRBV6-3 - TGTGCCAGCAGCTACTTCGGCAAGACTCAAGAGACCCAGTACTTC CASSYFGKTQETQYF
- TRBJ1-1 TRBV2 - TGTGCCAGCAGTGTTGGGCAGGGGAGAACTTTCTTT CASSVGQGRTFF
- TRBJ1-6 TRBV30 few TGTGCCTGGAGTAGGGCAGGGGATTCACCCCTCCACTTT CAWSRAGDSPLHF
TRBD1 TRBJ1-1 TRBV5-8 - TGTGCCAGCAGCCCGGGACAGGGGTACACTGAAGCTTTCTTT CASSPGQGYTEAFF
- TRBJ2-3 TRBV4-2 - TGTGCCAGCAGCCAAGATAGGACAAGGACAGATACGCAGTATTTT CASSQDRTRTDTQYF
- TRBJ2-7 TRBV10-1 - TGCGCCAGCAGTGCTGGGGGGACGAACGAGCAGTACTTC CASSAGGTNEQYF
TRBD1 TRBJ1-2 TRBV18 - TGTGCCAGCTCTCCGGGACAGAACTATGGCTACACCTTC CASSPGQNYGYTF
- TRBJ2-3 TRBV10-3 - TGTGCCATCGGGCTTAGCACAGATACGCAGTATTTT CAIGLSTDTQYF
TRBD1 TRBJ1-3 TRBV5-1 - TGCGCCAGCAGCTTGGAGATTGGTCAGGGGGGAGGAAACACCATATATTTT CASSLEIGQGGGNTIYF
TRBD1 TRBJ1-2 TRBV5-1 - TGCGCCAGCAGCCGAGAGGCCCGACAGGGGAGAGACTATGGCTACACCTTC CASSREARQGRDYGYTF
- TRBJ2-5 TRBV7-8 - TGTGCCAGCAGCTTAGGCAGGGTCACTCAAGAGACCCAGTACTTC CASSLGRVTQETQYF
TRBD1 TRBJ2-1 TRBV11-2 - TGTGCCAGCAGCTTGGGGACAGAAAATTCCGGGCAGTTCTTC CASSLGTENSGQFF
- TRBJ2-7 TRBV5-1 - TGCGCCAGCAGCTCCTCCTCCTACGAGCAGTACTTC CASSSSSYEQYF
TRBD2 TRBJ2-2 TRBV3-1/TRBV3-2 - TGTGCCAGCAGCCAAGAGGGACGGGGGGGCACCGGGGAGCTGTTTTTT CASSQEGRGGTGELFF
TRBD2 TRBJ2-1 TRBV3-1/TRBV3-2 - TGTGCCAGCAGCCGGACTAGCGGGGGTCCCAATGAGCAGTTCTTC CASSRTSGGPNEQFF
- TRBJ2-1 TRBV6-5 - TGTGCCAGCAGGGTCAGTTTGTCAGGGGATGAGCAGTTCTTC CASRVSLSGDEQFF
- TRBJ2-1 TRBV7-3 few TGTGCCAGCAGCTTAGCCAGGAGCGGGAATGAGCAGTTCTTC CASSLARSGNEQFF
TRBD1 TRBJ2-3 TRBV15 - TGTGCCACCAGCAGCCGGGACAGGGGTATTTCAGATACGCAGTATTTT CATSSRDRGISDTQYF